The 18 T cell receptor beta chains given below trace back to one sample, sequenced in a study of cytomegalovirus exposure and HLA in healthy donors. Use of 60 Vbeta and 13 Jbeta primers characterized the PCR. The data were produced by immunoSEQ multiplex PCR, yet TCRdb's version contains in-frame clones alone and is incomplete. The sample gives fewer than 130,000 clones, just under 75% of which show up once; about 2.5% is in the top ten. The sequenced sample was PBMCs. These receptors were obtained from a man aged 45-65 years in good health and CMV-seropositive.

CDR3 DNA sequence: TGTGCCACCAGCAGAGATTGGGCCAGACACCCCTACGAGCAGTACTTC. It specifies CATSRDWARHPYEQYF. The V and J genes are TRBV15 and TRBJ2-7; D not certain. This CDR3 is built from 16 residues. Germline V CDR1 and CDR2: LNHNV, YYDKDF (reference sequence). V lost 0 bases and J lost 2, with 14 bases in between.

This chain connects TRBV14 to TRBJ2-1, with D hard to call. Germline values: CDR1 SGHDN, CDR2 FVKESK. V was shortened by 7 bases and J by 1 base, with 17 bases between the two germline ends. CDR3 size: 16 residues. The CDR3 nucleotides are TGTGCCAGCACCAAGCTCCGACAAGGATCCTACAATGAGCAGTTCTTC. Residues: CASTKLRQGSYNEQFF.

The rearrangement uses TRBV6-5 and TRBJ2-7; tentative D call: TRBD2 (5 bases). The germline V gene has CDR1 MNHEY and CDR2 SVGAGI. Between the trimmed V and J ends, which lost 6 bases and 3 bases, there was a span of 15 bases. The CDR3 spans 14 residues. CDR3 nucleotides: TGTGCCAGCAGCCCTCTGGACTCGCACTACGAGCAGTACTTC. Protein sequence: CASSPLDSHYEQYF.

The chain combines TRBV19 with TRBJ1-2; tentatively, D is TRBD1 (6 bases). Germline assignment: CDR1 LNHDA and CDR2 SQIVND (reference sequence). V was pared by 6 bases and J by 2 bases, with 10 bases between. The CDR3 has 13 residues. The CDR3 bases are TGTGCCAGTAGGCCTACAGGGAACTATGGCTACACCTTC. This codes for CASRPTGNYGYTF. Full variable domain (missing parts from reference TRBV19 and TRBJ1-2): DGGITQSPKYLFRKEGQNVTLSCEQNLNHDAMYWYRQDPGQGLRLIYYSQIVNDFQKGDIAEGYSVSREKKESFPLTVTSAQKNPTAFYLCASRPTGNYGYTFGSGTRLTVV.

The chain carries TRBV10-3 and TRBJ2-1; D possibly corresponds to TRBD1 (6 bases). Germline loops: CDR1 ENHRY, CDR2 SYGVKD. V was pared by 3 bases and J by 5 bases, with 14 bases between. The CDR3 has 15 amino acids. The CDR3 sequence: CAISDSGQINNEQFF. In DNA form, the CDR3 reads TGTGCCATCAGTGACTCGGGACAAATCAACAATGAGCAGTTCTTC.

This clone was observed a handful of times. The chain is built from TRBV6-1 and TRBJ2-5; 7 nucleotides agree with TRBD1. This CDR3 region has 15 residues. From germline, CDR1 is MNHNS and CDR2 SASEGT. Trimming took 4 bases from V and 1 from J; bases not matched to a gene: 6. The CDR3 region is CASSARGNIQETQYF. In nucleotides, the CDR3 is TGTGCCAGCAGTGCCAGGGGGAACATCCAAGAGACCCAGTACTTC.

The gene calls are TRBV7-8 and TRBJ2-1, with D uncertain. Deletions cut 2 bases from V and 11 bases from J, with 25 bases between. The germline V gene encodes CDR1 SGHVS and CDR2 FQNEAQ. CDR3 size: 17 residues. CDR3 sequence: CASSLIGVAGSLQKQFF. CDR3 bases: TGTGCCAGCAGCTTAATTGGTGTGGCCGGGTCCCTACAAAAGCAGTTCTTC.

V gene TRBV11-1 combines with J gene TRBJ2-5, with TRBD2 matching over 7 bases. Germline CDR1 is SGHAT and CDR2 is FQDESV (reference sequence). The V and J ends lost 5 bases and 4 bases, in that order; junction bases with no gene match: 13. The CDR3 totals 16 residues. The CDR3 spells CASSLRTGSGIETQYF. CDR3 DNA sequence: TGTGCCAGCAGCCTCCGCACGGGCAGCGGGATAGAGACCCAGTACTTC.

The CDR3: CASPQLAGGPRSNEQFF. For the CDR3, the DNA is TGTGCCAGCCCCCAACTAGCGGGGGGCCCCCGCAGCAATGAGCAGTTCTTC. V is TRBV5-8 and J is TRBJ2-1, with 12 nucleotides matching TRBD2. The CDR3 totals 17 residues. Per germline, CDR1 SGHTS and CDR2 YDEGEE. The V gene end was trimmed by 7 bases and the J gene end by 6 bases; junction bases not matched to a gene: 14.

The rearrangement joins TRBV2 to TRBJ2-3; 7 positions agree with TRBD2. Germline V gene lookup returns CDR1 SNHLY and CDR2 FYNNEI. This CDR3 has 14 residues. J gave up 0 bases and V 11 bases, and 8 bases lay outside the gene matches. The CDR3 protein is CASTSGTSTDTQYF. As DNA, the CDR3 is TGTGCCTCAACGAGCGGGACTAGCACAGATACGCAGTATTTT. Drawing the rest from reference TRBV2 and TRBJ2-3, the complete variable domain is EPEVTQTPSHQVTQMGQEVILRCVPISNHLYFYWYRQILGQKVEFLVSFYNNEISEKSEIFDDQFSVERPDGSNFTLKIRSTKLEDSAMYFCASTSGTSTDTQYFGPGTRLTVL.

V gene TRBV18 combines with J gene TRBJ2-3; 9 nucleotides line up with TRBD1. Germline loops: CDR1 KGHSH, CDR2 LQKENI. The CDR3 spans 13 residues. With V trimmed by 4 bases and J by 9 bases, 5 bases remained unmatched. Here the CDR3 reads CASSLGTGNTQYF. DNA for the CDR3: TGTGCCAGCTCACTAGGGACAGGGAACACGCAGTATTTT. The variable domain in full, with the rest retrieved from reference TRBV18 and TRBJ2-3, is NAGVMQNPRHLVRRRGQEARLRCSPMKGHSHVYWYRQLPEEGLKFMVYLQKENIIDESGMPKERFSAEFPKEGPSILRIQQVVRGDSAAYFCASSLGTGNTQYFGPGTRLTVL.

V gene TRBV10-1 combines with J gene TRBJ1-3; D not certain. V lost 0 bases, J lost 4 bases, and 13 bases lay in between. Germline assignment: CDR1 WNHNN and CDR2 SYGVQD (reference sequence). CDR3 length equals 16 residues. The CDR3 sequence is CASSESSIIGGNTIYF. Here the CDR3 DNA reads TGCGCCAGCAGTGAGTCATCCATAATCGGGGGAAACACCATATATTTT.

This chain joins TRBV21-1 and TRBJ2-1; the table assigns TRBD2, which was not confirmed against the DNA. TRBV21-1 is given as a pseudogene. The CDR3 has 20 residues. The DNA for the CDR3 is TGTGCCAGCAGCAACAGGCTTCCTAGCGGGGGGTGTCGAAGGTGGGGTGAGCAGTTCTTC. It translates to CASSNRLPSGGCRRWGEQFF.

V and J are TRBV29-1 and TRBJ1-4, with D maybe TRBD1 (6 bases). V dropped 5 bases and J dropped 1 base, with 14 bases sitting between them. Germline V gives CDR1 SQVTM, CDR2 ANQGSEA. The CDR3 runs to 15 residues. Here the CDR3 reads CSVLNRVGTNEKLFF. The CDR3 region has the DNA TGCAGCGTTCTAAACAGGGTGGGAACTAATGAAAAACTGTTTTTT.

In the case of this clone: The identical CDR3 is also encoded by other nucleotide sequences in the sample. The V and J genes are TRBV11-2 and TRBJ1-4; the match to TRBD1 covers 7 bases. The CDR3 covers 13 residues. Trimming cost V 8 bases and J 8 bases; bases outside gene matches: 8. Looked up from germline, CDR1 is SGHAT and CDR2 is FQNNGV. CDR3 nucleotides: TGTGCCAGCGGTAGACAGGGTGGAGAAAAACTGTTTTTT. Translation gives CASGRQGGEKLFF. The full variable domain, in which reference TRBV11-2 and TRBJ1-4 provide the parts outside the CDR3, is EAGVAQSPRYKIIEKRQSVAFWCNPISGHATLYWYQQILGQGPKLLIQFQNNGVVDDSQLPKDRFSAERLKGVDSTLKIQPAKLEDSAVYLCASGRQGGEKLFFGSGTQLSVL.

The chain recombines TRBV6-1 with TRBJ1-1; no clear D gene. Trimming left V 6 bases short and J 10 bases short, with 15 bases between. CDR3 length equals 12 residues. Germline CDR1 is MNHNS and CDR2 is SASEGT. The CDR3 region has the DNA TGTGCCAGCAGCTTTCTTATAGATAGAGCTTTCTTT. This gives the protein CASSFLIDRAFF.

The J gene is TRBJ1-1, the V gene TRBV5-1; a weak D match, TRBD1 (5 bases). CDR3 length equals 14 residues. Germline V gene sequence: CDR1 SGHRS, CDR2 YFSETQ. Deletions cut 3 bases from V and 3 bases from J, with 12 bases between. The CDR3 sequence is CASSSGWGDTEAFF. Written as DNA, the CDR3 is TGCGCCAGCAGCTCAGGCTGGGGGGACACTGAAGCTTTCTTT.

The J gene is TRBJ2-3, the V gene TRBV14; no reliable D call. V lost 0 bases, J lost 14 bases, and 15 bases lay in between. Germline CDR1 reads SGHDN; CDR2 reads FVKESK. CDR3 length equals 13 residues. The CDR3 loop reads CASSQDRSEQPYF. The DNA for the CDR3 is TGTGCCAGCAGCCAAGATCGTTCGGAGCAACCGTATTTT.